The TCR beta chain under discussion was sequenced for a study of shared clonotypes between healthy human individuals. Naive CD8 cells lacked CD45RO, underwent positive selection for CCR7 and left out terminally differentiated effector memory CD45RA+ cells. Sequenced by immunoSEQ multiplex PCR; TCRdb stores in-frame clones only, minus some. The sample holds 1.5 million to 2.5 million clones, about 95% seen once. There are 15 residues in the CDR3. Germline values: CDR1 ENHRY, CDR2 SYGVKD. Between the trimmed V and J ends, which lost 11 bases and 0 bases, there was a span of 19 bases. The sequencing input was naive CD8+ T cells sorted from blood. This chain uses TRBV10-3 with TRBJ1-2; D might be TRBD1 (5 bases). The TCR comes from a man between 18 and 29 years old in good health. CDR3 region: CAAGGGREANYGYTF. The CDR3 DNA follows: TGTGCCGCCGGTGGGGGACGGGAAGCTAACTATGGCTACACCTTC.